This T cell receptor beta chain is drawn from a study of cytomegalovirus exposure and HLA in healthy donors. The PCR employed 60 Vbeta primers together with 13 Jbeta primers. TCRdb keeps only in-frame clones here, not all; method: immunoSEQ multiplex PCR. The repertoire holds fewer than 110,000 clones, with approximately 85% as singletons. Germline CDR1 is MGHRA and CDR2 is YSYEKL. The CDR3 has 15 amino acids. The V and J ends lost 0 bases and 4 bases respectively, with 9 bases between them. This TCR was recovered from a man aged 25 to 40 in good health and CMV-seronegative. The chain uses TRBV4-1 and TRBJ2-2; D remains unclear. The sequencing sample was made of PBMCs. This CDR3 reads CASSQDVAFTGELFF. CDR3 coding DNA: TGCGCCAGCAGCCAAGATGTGGCCTTCACCGGGGAGCTGTTTTTT.